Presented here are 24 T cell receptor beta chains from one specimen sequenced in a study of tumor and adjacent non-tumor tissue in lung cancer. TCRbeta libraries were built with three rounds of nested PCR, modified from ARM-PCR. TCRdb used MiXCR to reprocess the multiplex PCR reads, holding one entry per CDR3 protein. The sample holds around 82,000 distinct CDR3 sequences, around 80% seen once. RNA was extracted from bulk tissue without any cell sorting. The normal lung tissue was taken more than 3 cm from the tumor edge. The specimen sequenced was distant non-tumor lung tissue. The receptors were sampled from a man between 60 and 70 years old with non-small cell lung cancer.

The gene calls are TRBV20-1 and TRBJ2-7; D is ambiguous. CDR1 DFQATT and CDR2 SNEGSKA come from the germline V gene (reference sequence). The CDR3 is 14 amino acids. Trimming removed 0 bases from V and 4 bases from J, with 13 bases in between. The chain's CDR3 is CSARDLRVDYEQYF. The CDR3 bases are TGCAGTGCTAGAGACCTGAGAGTGGATTACGAGCAGTACTTC.

The CDR3, as DNA: TGTGCCAGCAGCTCTAGCGGGAGGGCCAGTGAGACCCAGTACTTC. Its translation: CASSSSGRASETQYF. The V call is TRBV11-2, the J call TRBJ2-5, with 12 positions matching TRBD2. Trimming at V came to 4 bases and at J to 5 bases, leaving 5 bases not matched to a gene. This CDR3 region has 15 residues. Germline CDR1 reads SGHAT; CDR2 reads FQNNGV.

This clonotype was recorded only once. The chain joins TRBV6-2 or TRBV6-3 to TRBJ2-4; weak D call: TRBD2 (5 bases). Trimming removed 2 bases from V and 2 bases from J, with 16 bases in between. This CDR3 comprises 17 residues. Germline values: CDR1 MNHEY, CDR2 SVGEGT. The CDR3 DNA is TGTGCCAGCAGTTACGGGATAGCGAGAGATACCAAAAACATTCAGTACTTC. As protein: CASSYGIARDTKNIQYF.

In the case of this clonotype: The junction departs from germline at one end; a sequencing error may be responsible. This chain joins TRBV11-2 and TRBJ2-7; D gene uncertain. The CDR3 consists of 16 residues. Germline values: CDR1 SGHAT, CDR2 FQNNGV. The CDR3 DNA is TGTGTCAGCAGCTTAGAGGTGTTGACGTCCCCGAGGCAGCAGTACTTC. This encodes CVSSLEVLTSPRQQYF.

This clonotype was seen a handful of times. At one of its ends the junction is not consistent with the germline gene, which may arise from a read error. The CDR3 DNA follows: TGTGCCAGCAGCTTAGGAACAAACAGGGTCTCCAACGAGCACTACTTC. Protein sequence: CASSLGTNRVSNEHYF. The V and J genes are TRBV11-2 and TRBJ2-7, with D perhaps TRBD1 (6 bases). Germline CDR1 SGHAT, CDR2 FQNNGV. The CDR3 totals 16 residues.

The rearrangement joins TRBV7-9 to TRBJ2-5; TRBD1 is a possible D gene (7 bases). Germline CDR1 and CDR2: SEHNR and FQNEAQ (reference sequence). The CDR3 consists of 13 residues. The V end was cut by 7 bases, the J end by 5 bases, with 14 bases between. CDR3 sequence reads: CASTRGRMETQYF. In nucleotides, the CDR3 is TGTGCCAGCACCAGGGGGAGGATGGAGACCCAGTACTTC.

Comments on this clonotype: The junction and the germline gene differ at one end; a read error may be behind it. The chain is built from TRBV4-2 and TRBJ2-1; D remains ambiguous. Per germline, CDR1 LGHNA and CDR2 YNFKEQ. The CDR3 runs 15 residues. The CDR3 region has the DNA TGTGCCAGCAGCCAAGATGTTAAAACCTACAATGATCAGTTCTTC. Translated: CASSQDVKTYNDQFF.

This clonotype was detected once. The CDR3 sequence is CSAKDGLARQTEAFF. The CDR3 DNA reads TGCAGTGCTAAGGATGGTTTAGCAAGGCAGACGGAAGCTTTCTTT. V usage is TRBV20-1 and J usage is TRBJ1-1; D remains unclear. The CDR3 runs to 15 residues. Germline assignment: CDR1 DFQATT and CDR2 SNEGSKA (reference sequence). V was shortened by 4 bases and J by 8 bases, with 23 bases between the two germline ends.

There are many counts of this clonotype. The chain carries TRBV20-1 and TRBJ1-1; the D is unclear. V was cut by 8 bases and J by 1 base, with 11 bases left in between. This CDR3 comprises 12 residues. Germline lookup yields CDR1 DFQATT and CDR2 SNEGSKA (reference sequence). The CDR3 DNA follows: TGCAGTCCCGTAAGGGAGAACACTGAAGCTTTCTTT. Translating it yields CSPVRENTEAFF.

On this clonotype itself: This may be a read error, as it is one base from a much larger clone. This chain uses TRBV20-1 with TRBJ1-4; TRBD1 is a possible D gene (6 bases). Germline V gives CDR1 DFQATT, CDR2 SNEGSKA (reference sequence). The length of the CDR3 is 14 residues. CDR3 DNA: TGCAGTGCTACCTTGGACAGTCGGAATGAACAACTGTTTTTT. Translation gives CSATLDSRNEQLFF.

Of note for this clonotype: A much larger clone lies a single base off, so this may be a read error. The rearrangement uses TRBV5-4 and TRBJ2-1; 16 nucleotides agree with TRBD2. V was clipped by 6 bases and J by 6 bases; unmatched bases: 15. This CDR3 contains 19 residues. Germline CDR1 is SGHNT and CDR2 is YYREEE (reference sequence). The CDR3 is CASNRPVTGTSGGANEQFF. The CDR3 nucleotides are TGTGCCAGCAATCGACCCGTGACCGGGACTAGCGGGGGGGCCAATGAGCAGTTCTTC.

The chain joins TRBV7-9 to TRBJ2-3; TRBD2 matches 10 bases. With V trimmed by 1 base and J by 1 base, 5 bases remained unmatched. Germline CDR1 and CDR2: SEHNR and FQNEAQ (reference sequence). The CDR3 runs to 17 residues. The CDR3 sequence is CASSLDLAGVGTDTQYF. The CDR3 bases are TGTGCCAGCAGCTTAGATCTAGCGGGAGTCGGCACAGATACGCAGTATTTT.

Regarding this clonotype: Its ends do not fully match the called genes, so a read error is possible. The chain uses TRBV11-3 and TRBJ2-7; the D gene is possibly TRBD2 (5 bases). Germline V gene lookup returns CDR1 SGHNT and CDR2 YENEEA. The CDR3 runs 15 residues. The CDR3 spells CANSYRTGLTCEQYF. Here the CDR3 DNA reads TGTGCCAACAGCTATCGGACTGGATTAACCTGCGAACAGTACTTC.

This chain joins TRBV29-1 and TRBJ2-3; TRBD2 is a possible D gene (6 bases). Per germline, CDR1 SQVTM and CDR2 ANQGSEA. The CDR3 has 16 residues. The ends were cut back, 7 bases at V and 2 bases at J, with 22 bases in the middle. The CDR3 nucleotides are TGCAGCGCTATAAGAATAGCGGCAGGGAACACAGATACGCAGTATTTT. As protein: CSAIRIAAGNTDTQYF.

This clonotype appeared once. For the CDR3, the DNA is TGCAGTGCTAAAGGGGGGGACTTCAACTATGGCTACACCTTC. Translated: CSAKGGDFNYGYTF. The chain has TRBV20-1 and TRBJ1-2, with a tentative D call TRBD1 (6 bases). Germline lookup yields CDR1 DFQATT and CDR2 SNEGSKA (reference sequence). Trimming removed 4 bases from V and 2 bases from J, with 14 bases in between. The CDR3 extends over 14 amino acids.

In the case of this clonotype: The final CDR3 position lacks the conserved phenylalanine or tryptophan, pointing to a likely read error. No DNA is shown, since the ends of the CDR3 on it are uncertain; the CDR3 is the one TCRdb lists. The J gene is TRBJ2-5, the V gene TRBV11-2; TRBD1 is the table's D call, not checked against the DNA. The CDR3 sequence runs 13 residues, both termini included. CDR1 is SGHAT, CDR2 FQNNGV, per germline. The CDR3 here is CASSSTGEETHYY.

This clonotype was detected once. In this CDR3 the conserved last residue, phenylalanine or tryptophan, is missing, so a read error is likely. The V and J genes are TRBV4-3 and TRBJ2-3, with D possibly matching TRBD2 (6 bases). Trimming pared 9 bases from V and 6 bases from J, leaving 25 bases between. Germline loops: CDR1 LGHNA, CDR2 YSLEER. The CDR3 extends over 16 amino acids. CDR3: CARSEDRAGTTDTQYV. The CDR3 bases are TGCGCCAGGAGCGAAGATAGAGCGGGCACCACTGATACGCAGTATGTT.

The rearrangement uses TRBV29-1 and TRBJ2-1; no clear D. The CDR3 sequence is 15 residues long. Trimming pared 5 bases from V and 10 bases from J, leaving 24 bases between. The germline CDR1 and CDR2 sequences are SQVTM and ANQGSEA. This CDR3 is CSVTGYRTHSIEQFF. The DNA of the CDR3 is TGCAGCGTTACGGGCTATCGAACACATAGTATAGAGCAGTTCTTC.

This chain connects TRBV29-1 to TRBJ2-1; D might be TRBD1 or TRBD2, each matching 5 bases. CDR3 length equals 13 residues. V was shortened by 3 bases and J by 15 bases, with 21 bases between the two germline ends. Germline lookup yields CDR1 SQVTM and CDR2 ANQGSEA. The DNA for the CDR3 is TGCAGCGTTGAGGAGAGGGTCCGGCCGGGGCTGTTCTTC. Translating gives CSVEERVRPGLFF.

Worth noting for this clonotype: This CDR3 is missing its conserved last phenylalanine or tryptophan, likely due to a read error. As DNA, the CDR3 is TGCAGTGCTAGGGACATCGACCGGGCCCTACAGGTGGCCAAAAACATTCAGTACTCC. Translating it yields CSARDIDRALQVAKNIQYS. The V call is TRBV20-1, the J call TRBJ2-4; possible D gene TRBD1, 5 bases. The CDR3 has 19 residues. V was trimmed by 3 bases and J by 1 base, leaving 25 bases between them. CDR1 and CDR2 (germline): DFQATT, SNEGSKA (reference sequence).

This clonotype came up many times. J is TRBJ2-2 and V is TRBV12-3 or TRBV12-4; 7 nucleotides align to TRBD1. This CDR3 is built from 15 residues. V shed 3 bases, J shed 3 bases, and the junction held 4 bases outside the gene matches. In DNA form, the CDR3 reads TGTGCCAGCAGTTTCTCTGGGACAGACACCGGGGAGCTGTTTTTT. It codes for CASSFSGTDTGELFF.

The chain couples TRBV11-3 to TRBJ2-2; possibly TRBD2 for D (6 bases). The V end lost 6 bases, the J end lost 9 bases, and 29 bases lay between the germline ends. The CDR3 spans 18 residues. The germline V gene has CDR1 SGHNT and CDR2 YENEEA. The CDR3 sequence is CASSQAGFRLRGTWELFF. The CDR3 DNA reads TGTGCCAGCAGTCAAGCGGGTTTCCGACTCCGAGGGACCTGGGAGCTGTTTTTT.

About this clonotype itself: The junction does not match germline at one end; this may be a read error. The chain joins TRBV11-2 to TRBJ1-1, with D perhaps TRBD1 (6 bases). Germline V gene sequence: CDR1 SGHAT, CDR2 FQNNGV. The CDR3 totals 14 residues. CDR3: CAILPGHKNTETFF. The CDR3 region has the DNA TGTGCCATCCTACCGGGACACAAGAACACTGAAACTTTCTTT.

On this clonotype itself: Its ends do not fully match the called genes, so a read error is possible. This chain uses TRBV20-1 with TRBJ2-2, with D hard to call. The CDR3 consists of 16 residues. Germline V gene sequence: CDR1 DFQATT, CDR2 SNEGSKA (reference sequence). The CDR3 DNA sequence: TGCAGTGCTAGAGAGGGGATGGGTGAGTACACTGGGGAGCTGTTTTTT. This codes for CSAREGMGEYTGELFF.